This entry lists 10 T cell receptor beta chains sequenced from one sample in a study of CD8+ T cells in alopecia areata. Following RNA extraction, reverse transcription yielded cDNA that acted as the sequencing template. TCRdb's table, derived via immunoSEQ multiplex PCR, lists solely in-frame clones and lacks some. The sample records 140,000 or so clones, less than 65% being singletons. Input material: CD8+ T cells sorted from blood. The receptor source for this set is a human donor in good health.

In DNA, the CDR3 is TGTGCCAGCAGCGAGGATGGACAGATCTCTGGAAACACCATATATTTT. It is translated as CASSEDGQISGNTIYF. The chain has TRBV9 and TRBJ1-3; perhaps TRBD1 as D (6 bases). CDR1 SGDLS and CDR2 YYNGEE come from the germline V gene. The CDR3 length is 16 residues. V lost 3 bases, J lost 0 bases, and 13 bases lay in between.

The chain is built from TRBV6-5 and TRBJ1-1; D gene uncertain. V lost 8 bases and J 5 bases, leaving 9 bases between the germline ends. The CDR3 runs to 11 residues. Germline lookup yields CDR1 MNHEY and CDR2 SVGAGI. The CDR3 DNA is TGTGCCAGCTCAGTGGGGACTGAAGCTTTCTTT. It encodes CASSVGTEAFF.

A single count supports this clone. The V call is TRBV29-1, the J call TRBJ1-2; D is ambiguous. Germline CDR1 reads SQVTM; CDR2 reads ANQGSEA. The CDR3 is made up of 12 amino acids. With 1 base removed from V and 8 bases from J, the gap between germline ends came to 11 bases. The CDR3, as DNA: TGCAGCGTTGAAGTTAGCAGTGGGGGCTACACCTTC. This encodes CSVEVSSGGYTF.

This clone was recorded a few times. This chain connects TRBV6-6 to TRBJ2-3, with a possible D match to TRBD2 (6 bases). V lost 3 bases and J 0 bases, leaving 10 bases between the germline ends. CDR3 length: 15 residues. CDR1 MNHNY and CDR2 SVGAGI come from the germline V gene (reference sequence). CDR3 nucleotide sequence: TGTGCCAGCAGTTATTCGGGGGTTAGCACAGATACGCAGTATTTT. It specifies CASSYSGVSTDTQYF.

The DNA of the CDR3 is TGTGCCTGCGGGACTGGAAAAAACGAGCAGTACTTC. It is translated as CACGTGKNEQYF. V and J are TRBV30 and TRBJ2-7, with a possible D match to TRBD2 (6 bases). V was clipped by 6 bases and J by 5 bases, with 14 bases between them. CDR1 and CDR2 (germline): GTSNPN, SVGIG (reference sequence). The CDR3 contains 12 residues.

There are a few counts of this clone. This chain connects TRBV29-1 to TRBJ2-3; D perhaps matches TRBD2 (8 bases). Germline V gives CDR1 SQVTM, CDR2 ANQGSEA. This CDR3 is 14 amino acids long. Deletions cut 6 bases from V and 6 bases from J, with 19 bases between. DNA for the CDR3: TGCAGCGTCACCGGGAGGGGGCAAGGGGATACGCAGTATTTT. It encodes CSVTGRGQGDTQYF.

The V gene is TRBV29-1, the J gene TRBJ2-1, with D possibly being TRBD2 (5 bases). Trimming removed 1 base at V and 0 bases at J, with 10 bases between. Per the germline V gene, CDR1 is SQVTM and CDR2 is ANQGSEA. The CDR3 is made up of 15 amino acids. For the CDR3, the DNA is TGCAGCGTTGAAGGAAACCGGGACTCCTACAATGAGCAGTTCTTC. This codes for CSVEGNRDSYNEQFF.

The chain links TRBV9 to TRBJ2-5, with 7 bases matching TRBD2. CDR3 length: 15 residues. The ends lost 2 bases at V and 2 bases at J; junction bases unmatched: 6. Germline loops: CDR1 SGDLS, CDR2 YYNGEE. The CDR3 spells CASSVGDYPQETQYF. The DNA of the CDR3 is TGTGCCAGCAGCGTGGGGGACTACCCACAAGAGACCCAGTACTTC.

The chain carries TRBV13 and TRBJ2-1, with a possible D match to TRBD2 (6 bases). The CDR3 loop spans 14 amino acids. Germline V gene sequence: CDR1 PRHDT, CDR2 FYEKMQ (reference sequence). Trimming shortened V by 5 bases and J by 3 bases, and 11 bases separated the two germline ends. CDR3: CASSGGTDYNEQFF. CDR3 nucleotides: TGTGCCAGCAGCGGGGGGACGGACTACAATGAGCAGTTCTTC.

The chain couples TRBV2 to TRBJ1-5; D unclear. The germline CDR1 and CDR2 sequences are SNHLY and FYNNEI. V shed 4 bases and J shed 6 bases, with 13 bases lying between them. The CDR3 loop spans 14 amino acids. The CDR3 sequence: CASSASPTGQPQHF. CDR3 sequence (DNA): TGTGCCAGCAGTGCAAGCCCGACGGGTCAGCCCCAGCATTTT.